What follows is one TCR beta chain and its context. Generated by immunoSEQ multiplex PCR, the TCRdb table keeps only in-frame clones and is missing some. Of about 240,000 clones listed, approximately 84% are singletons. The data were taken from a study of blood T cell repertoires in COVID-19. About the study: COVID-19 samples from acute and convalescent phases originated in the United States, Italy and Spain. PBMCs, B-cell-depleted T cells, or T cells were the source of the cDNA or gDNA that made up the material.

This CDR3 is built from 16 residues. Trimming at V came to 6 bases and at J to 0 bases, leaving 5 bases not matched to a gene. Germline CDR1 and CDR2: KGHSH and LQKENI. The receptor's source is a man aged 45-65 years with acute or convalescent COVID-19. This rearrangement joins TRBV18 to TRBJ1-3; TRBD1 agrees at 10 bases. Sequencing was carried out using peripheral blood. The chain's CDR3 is CASSGTGVNSGNTIYF. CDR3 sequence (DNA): TGTGCCAGCTCCGGGACAGGGGTTAACTCTGGAAACACCATATATTTT.